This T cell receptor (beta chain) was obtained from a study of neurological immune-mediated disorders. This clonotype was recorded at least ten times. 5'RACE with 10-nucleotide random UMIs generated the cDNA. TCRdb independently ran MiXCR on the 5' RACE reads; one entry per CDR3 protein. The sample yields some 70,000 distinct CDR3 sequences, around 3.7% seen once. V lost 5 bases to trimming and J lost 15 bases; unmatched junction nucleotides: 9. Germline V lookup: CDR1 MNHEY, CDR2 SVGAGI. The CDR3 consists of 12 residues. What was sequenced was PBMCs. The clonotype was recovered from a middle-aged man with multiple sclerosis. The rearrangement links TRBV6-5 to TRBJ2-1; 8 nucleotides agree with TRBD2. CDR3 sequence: CASSQPGLGTFF. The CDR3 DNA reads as TGTGCCAGCAGTCAGCCGGGACTAGGAACGTTCTTC.